This T cell receptor (beta chain) was retrieved from a study of CD4 and CD8 cells across lung adenocarcinoma regions. TCRdb itself ran the PCR reads through MiXCR, one entry per CDR3 protein. The sample includes fewer than 10,000 distinct CDR3 sequences, over 35% of them seen just once. Samples came from patients with localized non-small cell lung adenocarcinoma. Germline V CDR1 and CDR2: MNHEY, SVGAGI. The CDR3 covers 15 residues. Trimming cost V 2 bases and J 3 bases; bases outside gene matches: 2. This TCR was recovered from a female donor with lung adenocarcinoma. The CD4 and CD8 labels of this study may be unreliable. The sample comprised CD4+ T cells from the margin of a lung tumor. The chain couples TRBV6-5 to TRBJ2-3, with 10 bases aligning to TRBD1. CDR3 in DNA: TGTGCCAGCAGTTACGGGGACAGGGGAACAGATACGCAGTATTTT. This gives the protein CASSYGDRGTDTQYF.